This T cell receptor (beta chain) was sequenced in a study of blood T cell repertoires in COVID-19. Across the whole study: Sites across the United States, Italy and Spain contributed samples from acute and convalescent COVID-19. The analysed material was cDNA or gDNA that came from T cells, B-cell-depleted T cells, or PBMCs.

This clone was counted a single time. The junction does not match germline at one end; this may be a read error. Authors' methods: Researchers report that nucleated cell counts were estimated from reference gene primer amplification. Clones were read by immunoSEQ multiplex PCR, and TCRdb kept only the in-frame ones, dropping some. V and J calls plus clone size are reproduced from that table; the DNA served to infer D and trimming. The sample holds 290,000 or so clones, around 91% seen once. This clonotype was obtained from a young woman with acute COVID-19. Sample: PBMCs or T cells enriched from blood (not recorded which).

CDR3 in amino acids: CASREVPGSNSSLHF. In nucleotides, the CDR3 is TGTGCCAGCAGGGAAGTTCCGGGTAGCAATTCATCCCTCCACTTT. V gene TRBV28 combines with J gene TRBJ1-6; no firm D call. CDR1 is MDHEN and CDR2 is SYDVKM in the germline V gene. The CDR3 spans 15 residues.